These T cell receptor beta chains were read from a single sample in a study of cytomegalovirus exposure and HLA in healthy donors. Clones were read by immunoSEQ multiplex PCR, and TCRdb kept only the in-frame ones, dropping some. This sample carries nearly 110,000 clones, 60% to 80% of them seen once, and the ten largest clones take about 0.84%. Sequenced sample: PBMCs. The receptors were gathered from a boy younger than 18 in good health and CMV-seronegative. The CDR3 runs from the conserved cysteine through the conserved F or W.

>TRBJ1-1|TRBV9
CASTETTGHTEAFF
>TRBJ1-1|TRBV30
CAWSVLLGLAFF
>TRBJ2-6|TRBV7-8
CASSPTTVSSGANVLTF
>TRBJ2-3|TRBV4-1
CASSQGREGPSTDTQYF
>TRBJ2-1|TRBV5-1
CASSLGGGDYNEQFF
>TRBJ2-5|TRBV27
CASSLYVGFQETQYF
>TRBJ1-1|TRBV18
CASSPGGEGAFF
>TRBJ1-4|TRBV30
CAWSVRAESEKLFF
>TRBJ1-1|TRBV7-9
CASSLGGVNTEAFF
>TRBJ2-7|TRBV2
CASSYRGLSYEQYF
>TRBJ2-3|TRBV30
CAWSAALATDTQYF
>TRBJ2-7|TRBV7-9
CASSPRSTGGIHEQYF
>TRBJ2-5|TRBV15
CATRDREETQYF
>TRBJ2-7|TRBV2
CATAWDRVYEQYF
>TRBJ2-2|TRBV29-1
CSVEQATGELFF
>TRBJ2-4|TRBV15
CATSRDIIYIQYF
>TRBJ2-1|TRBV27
CASSSRQGSSEQFF
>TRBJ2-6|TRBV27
CASRPYGTGGLQPGANVLTF
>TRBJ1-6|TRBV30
CAWSGTGGSSPLHF
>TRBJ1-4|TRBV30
CAVRQVFNEKLFF
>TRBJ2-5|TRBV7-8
CASNLQGTETQYF
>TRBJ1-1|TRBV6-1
CASSVQTVEAFF
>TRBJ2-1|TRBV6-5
CASSSGLAGGNEQFF
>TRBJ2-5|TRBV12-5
CASALDRAETQYF
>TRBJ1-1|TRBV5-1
CASSSELGAAMNTEAFF
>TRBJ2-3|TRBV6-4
CASSEYGRAGDTQYF
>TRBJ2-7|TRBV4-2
CASSQDGTSGYEQYF
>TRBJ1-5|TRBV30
CAWSVKGARGQPQHF
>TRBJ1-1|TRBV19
CASTGQLNTEAFF
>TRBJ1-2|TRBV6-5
CASSYQLGYTF
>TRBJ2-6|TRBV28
CASSFSGVEGANVLTF
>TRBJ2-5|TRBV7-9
CASSSGQGQETQYF
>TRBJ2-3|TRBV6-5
CASSFRQGGLDTQYF
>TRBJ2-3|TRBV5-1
CASSLGLLTDTQYF
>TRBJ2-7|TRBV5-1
CASSLGLAGGPLYEQYF
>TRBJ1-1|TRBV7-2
CASSRELQGNEAFF
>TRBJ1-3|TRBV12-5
CASGLGGAGNTIYF
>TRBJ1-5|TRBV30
CAWSPEVGVNQPQHF
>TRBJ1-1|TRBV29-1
CSVEGGGGRTEAFF
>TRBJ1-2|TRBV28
CASTNSYGYTF
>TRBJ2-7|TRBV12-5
CASGASGNYEQYF
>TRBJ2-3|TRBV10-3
CAISNAAGADTQYF
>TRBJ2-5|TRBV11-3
CASSPGVASGGQETQYF
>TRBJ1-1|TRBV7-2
CASSLSDLRPVSEAFF
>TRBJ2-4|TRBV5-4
CASSLSFGQGVPIAKNIQYF
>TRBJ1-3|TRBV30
CAWSVLWWAPKGDTIYF
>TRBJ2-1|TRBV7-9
CASSLSRGYNEQFF
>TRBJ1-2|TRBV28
CASSLAGDVGYTF
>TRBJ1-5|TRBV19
CASRPDRGHNQPQHF
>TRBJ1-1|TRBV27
CASSLFPGIEAFF
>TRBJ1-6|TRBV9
CASSAGTLQGANSPLHF
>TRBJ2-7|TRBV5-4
CASSFRDRGAYEQYF
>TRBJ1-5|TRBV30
CAWILQGWANQPQHF
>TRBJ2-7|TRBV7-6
CASSLNYQGAYEQYF
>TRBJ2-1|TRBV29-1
CSVVLFASGANEQFF
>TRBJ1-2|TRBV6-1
CASTKDRANYGYTF